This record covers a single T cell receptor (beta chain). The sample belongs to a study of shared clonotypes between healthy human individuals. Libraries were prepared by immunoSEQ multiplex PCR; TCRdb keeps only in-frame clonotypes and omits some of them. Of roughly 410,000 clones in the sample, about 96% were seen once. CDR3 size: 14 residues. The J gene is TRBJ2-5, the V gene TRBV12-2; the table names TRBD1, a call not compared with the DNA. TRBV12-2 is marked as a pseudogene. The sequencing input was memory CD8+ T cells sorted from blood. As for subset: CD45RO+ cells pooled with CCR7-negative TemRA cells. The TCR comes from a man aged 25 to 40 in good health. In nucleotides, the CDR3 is TGTGCAAGTCGCTTAGACAGGGTGAAAGAGACCCAGTACTTC. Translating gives CASRLDRVKETQYF.